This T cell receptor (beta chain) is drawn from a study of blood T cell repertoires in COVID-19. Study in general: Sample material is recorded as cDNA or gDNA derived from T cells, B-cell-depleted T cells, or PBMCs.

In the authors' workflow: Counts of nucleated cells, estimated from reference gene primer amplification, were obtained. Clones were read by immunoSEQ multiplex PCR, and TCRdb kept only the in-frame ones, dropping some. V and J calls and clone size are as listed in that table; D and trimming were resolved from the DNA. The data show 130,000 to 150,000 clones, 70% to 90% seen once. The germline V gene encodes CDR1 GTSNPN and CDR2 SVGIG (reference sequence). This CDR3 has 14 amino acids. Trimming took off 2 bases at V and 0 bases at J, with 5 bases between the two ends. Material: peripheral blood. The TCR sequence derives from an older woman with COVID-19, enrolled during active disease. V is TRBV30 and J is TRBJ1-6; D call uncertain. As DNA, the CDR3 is TGTGCCTGGAGTACCAGCTCCTATAATTCACCCCTCCACTTT. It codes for CAWSTSSYNSPLHF.